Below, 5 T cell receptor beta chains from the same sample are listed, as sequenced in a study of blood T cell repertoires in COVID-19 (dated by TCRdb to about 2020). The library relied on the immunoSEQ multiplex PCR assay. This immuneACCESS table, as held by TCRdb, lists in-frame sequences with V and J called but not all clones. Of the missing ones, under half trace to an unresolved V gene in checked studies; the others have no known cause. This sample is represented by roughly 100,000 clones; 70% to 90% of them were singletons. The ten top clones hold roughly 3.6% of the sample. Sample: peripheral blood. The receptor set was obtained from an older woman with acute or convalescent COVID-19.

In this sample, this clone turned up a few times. The CDR3 is CASSRGRLAGYNEQFF. CDR3 nucleotide sequence: TGTGCCAGTAGCCGGGGTCGGCTAGCGGGATACAATGAGCAGTTCTTC. The chain carries TRBV19 and TRBJ2-1; TRBD2 matches at 9 bases. J gave up 4 bases and V 6 bases, and 10 bases lay outside the gene matches. Germline loops: CDR1 LNHDA, CDR2 SQIVND (reference sequence). The length of the CDR3 is 16 residues.

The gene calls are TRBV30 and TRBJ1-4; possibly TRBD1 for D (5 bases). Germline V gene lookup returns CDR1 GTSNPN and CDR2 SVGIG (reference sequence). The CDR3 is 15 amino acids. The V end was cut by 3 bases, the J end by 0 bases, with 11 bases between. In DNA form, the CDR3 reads TGTGCCTGGAGCCTCGGGGGAGCAACTAATGAAAAACTGTTTTTT. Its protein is CAWSLGGATNEKLFF.

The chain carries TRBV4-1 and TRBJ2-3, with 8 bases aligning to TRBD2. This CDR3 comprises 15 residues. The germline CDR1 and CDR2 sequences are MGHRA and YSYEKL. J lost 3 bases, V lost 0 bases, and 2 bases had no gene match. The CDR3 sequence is CASSQELAGTDTQYF. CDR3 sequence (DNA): TGCGCCAGCAGCCAAGAGCTAGCGGGTACAGATACGCAGTATTTT.

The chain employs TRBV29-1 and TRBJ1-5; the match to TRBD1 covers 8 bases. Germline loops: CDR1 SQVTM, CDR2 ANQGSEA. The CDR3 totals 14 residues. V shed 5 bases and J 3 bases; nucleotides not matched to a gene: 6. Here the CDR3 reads CSVTGTGPNQPQHF. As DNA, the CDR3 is TGCAGCGTTACCGGGACAGGACCCAATCAGCCCCAGCATTTT. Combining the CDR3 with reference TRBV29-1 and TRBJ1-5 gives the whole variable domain SAVISQKPSRDICQRGTSLTIQCQVDSQVTMMFWYRQQPGQSLTLIATANQGSEATYESGFVIDKFPISRPNLTFSTLTVSNMSPEDSSIYLCSVTGTGPNQPQHFGDGTRLSIL.

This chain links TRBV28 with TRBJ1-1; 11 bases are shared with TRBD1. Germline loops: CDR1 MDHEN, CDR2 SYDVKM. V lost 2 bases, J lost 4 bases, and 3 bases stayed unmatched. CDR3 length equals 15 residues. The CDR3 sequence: CASSLTGTGGTEAFF. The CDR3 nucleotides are TGTGCCAGCAGTTTAACTGGGACAGGGGGCACTGAAGCTTTCTTT.